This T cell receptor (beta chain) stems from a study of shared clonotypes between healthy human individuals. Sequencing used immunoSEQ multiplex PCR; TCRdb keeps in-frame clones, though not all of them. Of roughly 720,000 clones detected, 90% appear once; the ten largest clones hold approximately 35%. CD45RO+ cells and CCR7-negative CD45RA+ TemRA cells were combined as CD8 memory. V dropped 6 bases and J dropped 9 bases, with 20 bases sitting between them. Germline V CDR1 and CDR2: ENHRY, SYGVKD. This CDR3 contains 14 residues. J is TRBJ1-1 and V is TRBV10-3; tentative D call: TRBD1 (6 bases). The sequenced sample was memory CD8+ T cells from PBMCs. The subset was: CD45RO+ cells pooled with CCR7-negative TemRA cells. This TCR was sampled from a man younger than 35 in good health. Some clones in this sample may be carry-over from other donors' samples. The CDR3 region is CAIREVLGDKQAFF. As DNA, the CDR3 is TGTGCCATCAGGGAAGTTTTGGGGGACAAACAAGCTTTCTTT.